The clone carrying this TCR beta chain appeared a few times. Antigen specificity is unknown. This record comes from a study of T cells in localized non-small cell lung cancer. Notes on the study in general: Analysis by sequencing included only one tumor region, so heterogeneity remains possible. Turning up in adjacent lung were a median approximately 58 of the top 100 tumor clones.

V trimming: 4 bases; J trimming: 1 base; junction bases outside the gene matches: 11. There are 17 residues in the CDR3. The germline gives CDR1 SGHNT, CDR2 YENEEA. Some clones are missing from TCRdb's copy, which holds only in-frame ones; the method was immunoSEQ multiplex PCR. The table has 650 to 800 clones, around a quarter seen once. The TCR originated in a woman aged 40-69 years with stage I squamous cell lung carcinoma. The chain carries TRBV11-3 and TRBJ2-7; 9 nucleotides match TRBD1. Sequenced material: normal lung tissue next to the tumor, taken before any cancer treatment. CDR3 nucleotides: TGTGCCAGCAGCTATCGGCCACAGGGGGCGAGGTCCTACGAGCAGTACTTC. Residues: CASSYRPQGARSYEQYF.